The 26 T cell receptor beta chains below come from one sample, sequenced in a study of cytomegalovirus exposure and HLA in healthy donors. PCR used 60 Vbeta primers and 13 Jbeta primers. Here immunoSEQ multiplex PCR was the method, and the copy in TCRdb shows in-frame clones only, minus some. Altogether roughly 69,000 clones are present, 75% to 80% being singletons, with the ten largest covering roughly 3%. The source material was PBMCs. These receptors came from a man younger than 35 in good health and CMV-seronegative.

The V gene is TRBV9, the J gene TRBJ2-2; 7 bases are a match to TRBD1. V dropped 3 bases and J dropped 4; count of bases not matched to a gene: 6. CDR1 SGDLS and CDR2 YYNGEE come from the germline V gene. The CDR3 contains 15 residues. For the CDR3, the DNA is TGTGCCAGCAGCGCAGGGGACAGACTCACCGGGGAGCTGTTTTTT. It is translated as CASSAGDRLTGELFF.

V gene TRBV16 combines with J gene TRBJ1-5; the D is unclear. The CDR3 has 15 amino acids. CDR1 is KGHSY and CDR2 is FQNENV in the germline V gene. Trimming removed 2 bases at V and 6 bases at J, with 14 bases between. Written as DNA, the CDR3 is TGTGCCAGCAGCCAACCGGCCCCCTCGGGTCAGCCCCAGCATTTT. Protein sequence: CASSQPAPSGQPQHF.

The CDR3 nucleotides are TGTGCCAGCAGCCGAACTAGCGGGGGTTACGAGCAGTACGTC. Translated: CASSRTSGGYEQYV. This chain links TRBV7-8 with TRBJ2-7; TRBD2 matches at 11 bases. This CDR3 has 14 residues. Looked up from germline, CDR1 is SGHVS and CDR2 is FQNEAQ. The V segment lost 5 bases and the J segment 4 bases; nucleotides outside the gene matches: 4.

The chain joins TRBV6-6 to TRBJ1-2; 10 nucleotides match TRBD1. V shed 5 bases, J shed 7 bases, and the junction held 7 bases outside the gene matches. The germline V gene has CDR1 MNHNY and CDR2 SVGAGI (reference sequence). This CDR3 is built from 14 residues. The CDR3: CASSPRQGAGGYTF. CDR3 sequence (DNA): TGTGCCAGCAGTCCGCGACAGGGGGCTGGTGGCTACACCTTC.

J is TRBJ2-1 and V is TRBV7-7; the match to TRBD2 covers 8 bases. The ends lost 3 bases at V and 8 bases at J; junction bases unmatched: 9. Per germline, CDR1 SSHAT and CDR2 FNYEAQ (reference sequence). The CDR3 length is 15 residues. The CDR3 sequence: CASSLGGGSGDEQFF. The CDR3 DNA reads TGTGCCAGCAGCTTGGGAGGGGGTAGCGGGGATGAGCAGTTCTTC.

The CDR3 DNA follows: TGTGCCAGCAGCCCGAACATCCGGCAGGGGATTCCTTCACCCCTCCACTTT. Translation: CASSPNIRQGIPSPLHF. The rearrangement joins TRBV11-1 to TRBJ1-6, with a possible D match to TRBD1 (6 bases). CDR3 size: 17 residues. The germline V gene encodes CDR1 SGHAT and CDR2 FQDESV (reference sequence). Trimming removed 5 bases from V and 9 bases from J, with 23 bases in between.

The genes are TRBV28 and TRBJ1-6, with unresolved D. Germline CDR1 is MDHEN and CDR2 is SYDVKM. The CDR3 loop spans 13 amino acids. V lost 4 bases and J lost 14, with 15 bases in between. The CDR3 nucleotides are TGTGCCAGCAGTTCGCCCGTTTTAGTATCCCTCCACTTT. It translates to CASSSPVLVSLHF.

The chain recombines TRBV19 with TRBJ2-1, with TRBD2 matching over 11 bases. The germline V gene encodes CDR1 LNHDA and CDR2 SQIVND (reference sequence). The CDR3 is 16 amino acids. V lost 5 bases, J lost 4 bases, and 7 bases stayed unmatched. The chain's CDR3 is CASSPRGTSGYNEQFF. DNA of the CDR3: TGTGCCAGTAGTCCGAGGGGGACTAGCGGTTACAATGAGCAGTTCTTC.

The genes are TRBV5-6 and TRBJ2-1, with 10 bases lining up with TRBD1. Germline values: CDR1 SGHDT, CDR2 YYEEEE. Unmatched junction bases numbered 6, after V lost 3 bases and J lost 6 bases. This CDR3 region has 15 residues. This CDR3 is CASSWRTGGVNEQFF. For the CDR3, the DNA is TGTGCCAGCAGCTGGAGGACAGGGGGTGTCAATGAGCAGTTCTTC.

The table lists this clone with a few counts. V usage is TRBV2 and J usage is TRBJ2-1, with TRBD1 matching 7 bases. CDR3 size: 15 residues. CDR1 and CDR2 from the germline V gene are SNHLY and FYNNEI. The V segment lost 7 bases and the J segment 6 bases; nucleotides outside the gene matches: 12. In nucleotides, the CDR3 is TGTGCCAGCACCCTACAGGGGCCTGGGTCCAATGAGCAGTTCTTC. Amino acid sequence: CASTLQGPGSNEQFF.

Only one count was recorded for this clone. This chain uses TRBV19 with TRBJ2-5; 12 bases line up with TRBD2. V lost 8 bases, J lost 4 bases, and 8 bases stayed unmatched. Germline lookup yields CDR1 LNHDA and CDR2 SQIVND (reference sequence). This CDR3 contains 15 residues. DNA of the CDR3: TGTGCCAGTTCCACGACTAGCGGGGGTGGAGAGACCCAGTACTTC. Protein product: CASSTTSGGGETQYF.

This clone appeared a single time. J is TRBJ2-7 and V is TRBV29-1; 8 bases match TRBD1. The CDR3 is 12 residues long. Germline CDR1 SQVTM, CDR2 ANQGSEA. Unmatched junction bases numbered 4, after V lost 4 bases and J lost 5 bases. The CDR3 DNA reads as TGCAGCGTTGCGGCAGGGGGCGACGAGCAGTACTTC. Translation gives CSVAAGGDEQYF.

This clone has a single count. In nucleotides, the CDR3 is TGTGCCAGCAGGGAAACTAGCGGGGTTGAGACCCAGTACTTC. This encodes CASRETSGVETQYF. The chain is built from TRBV5-4 and TRBJ2-5, with 10 bases lining up with TRBD2. The J segment lost 5 bases and the V segment lost 5 bases, leaving 6 bases of the junction unmatched. The V gene's germline CDR1 is SGHNT and CDR2 YYREEE (reference sequence). This CDR3 spans 14 amino acids. The complete variable domain, with remaining parts taken from reference TRBV5-4 and TRBJ2-5, reads ETGVTQSPTHLIKTRGQQVTLRCSSQSGHNTVSWYQQALGQGPQFIFQYYREEENGRGNFPPRFSGLQFPNYSSELNVNALELDDSALYLCASRETSGVETQYFGPGTRLLVL.

The chain couples TRBV7-8 to TRBJ1-5; 8 nucleotides align to TRBD1. The V segment lost 5 bases and the J segment 4 bases; nucleotides outside the gene matches: 10. The length of the CDR3 is 16 residues. Per germline, CDR1 SGHVS and CDR2 FQNEAQ. In DNA form, the CDR3 reads TGTGCCAGCAGCGCAGGCAGCGGACAGGGAAATCAGCCCCAGCATTTT. Translation: CASSAGSGQGNQPQHF.

This chain connects TRBV25-1 to TRBJ1-2, with 9 bases lining up with TRBD1. CDR1 is MGHDK and CDR2 is SYGVNS in the germline V gene. The V gene end was trimmed by 6 bases and the J gene end by 5 bases; junction bases not matched to a gene: 10. This CDR3 comprises 15 residues. Written as DNA, the CDR3 is TGTGCCAGCAGCCACAGCCGGACAGGGGAGTATGGCTACACCTTC. Encoded protein: CASSHSRTGEYGYTF.

The rearrangement joins TRBV5-1 to TRBJ1-4, with D possibly being TRBD1 (6 bases). The CDR3 has 14 amino acids. Trimming removed 5 bases at V and 6 bases at J, with 14 bases between. CDR1 and CDR2 from the germline V gene are SGHRS and YFSETQ. The CDR3 DNA is TGCGCCAGCAGAGGACAGCTAAGCGATGAAAAACTGTTTTTT. As protein: CASRGQLSDEKLFF.

The V call is TRBV7-8, the J call TRBJ2-1; perhaps TRBD2 as D (6 bases). V was clipped by 2 bases and J by 2 bases, with 16 bases between them. Germline CDR1 and CDR2: SGHVS and FQNEAQ. The CDR3 is 17 amino acids. In nucleotides, the CDR3 is TGTGCCAGCAGCTTATATCGCGGGGACTTGACCTACAATGAGCAGTTCTTC. This codes for CASSLYRGDLTYNEQFF. Full variable domain (rest looked up from reference TRBV7-8 and TRBJ2-1): GAGVSQSPRYKVAKRGQDVALRCDPISGHVSLFWYQQALGQGPEFLTYFQNEAQLDKSGLPSDRFFAERPEGSVSTLKIQRTQQEDSAVYLCASSLYRGDLTYNEQFFGPGTRLTVL.

This clone was recorded a few times. V gene TRBV10-3 combines with J gene TRBJ2-7, with TRBD1 as a possible D gene (6 bases). The CDR3 consists of 12 residues. In germline, CDR1 is ENHRY, CDR2 SYGVKD. The V end was cut by 10 bases, the J end by 2 bases, with 12 bases between. The CDR3 DNA sequence: TGTGCCACCCAGGACAGCCCCTACGAGCAGTACGTC. Encoded protein: CATQDSPYEQYV.

The V gene is TRBV12-5, the J gene TRBJ1-2; the match to TRBD1 covers 7 bases. The CDR3 covers 14 residues. CDR1 and CDR2 from the germline V gene are LGHNT and FRNRAP. Trimming at V came to 2 bases and at J to 3 bases, leaving 3 bases not matched to a gene. The DNA of the CDR3 is TGTGCTAGTGGTTTGAGAGGGGGCGACTATGGCTACACCTTC. This gives the protein CASGLRGGDYGYTF.

The chain couples TRBV6-4 to TRBJ2-3; D is possibly TRBD2 (5 bases). Trimming shortened V by 2 bases and J by 1 base, and 7 bases separated the two germline ends. Germline CDR1 and CDR2: MRHNA and SNTAGT. This CDR3 has 14 amino acids. CDR3 in amino acids: CASSDNSGTDTQYF. CDR3 nucleotide sequence: TGTGCCAGCAGTGACAATAGCGGCACAGATACGCAGTATTTT.

The chain combines TRBV29-1 with TRBJ1-2; tentatively, D is TRBD1 (5 bases). V was trimmed by 6 bases and J by 6 bases, leaving 17 bases between them. The germline V gene encodes CDR1 SQVTM and CDR2 ANQGSEA. This CDR3 has 13 amino acids. In nucleotides, the CDR3 is TGCAGCGTCCCCTTTGGAGGGGAAAATGGCTACACCTTC. Translating gives CSVPFGGENGYTF.

This rearrangement joins TRBV6-5 to TRBJ1-4; D is unresolved. V shed 0 bases and J shed 8 bases, with 10 bases lying between them. The CDR3 covers 14 residues. Germline V lookup: CDR1 MNHEY, CDR2 SVGAGI. For the CDR3, the DNA is TGTGCCAGCAGTTACTCGCCCCGAGCGGAAAAACTGTTTTTT. Translating it yields CASSYSPRAEKLFF.

V and J are TRBV28 and TRBJ2-7; TRBD1 aligns across 8 bases. Germline values: CDR1 MDHEN, CDR2 SYDVKM. The CDR3 totals 13 residues. The junction had 9 bases not matched to a gene; V was cut back by 5 bases and J by 9 bases. CDR3 sequence (DNA): TGTGCCAGCAGTCCCGAGGACAGGGCGGCGCAGTACTTC. This codes for CASSPEDRAAQYF.

The chain recombines TRBV6-5 with TRBJ2-7; 8 bases fit TRBD1. CDR3 length: 15 amino acids. Losses at the gene ends were 6 bases for V and 3 bases for J; bases not matched to a gene: 10. CDR1 and CDR2 (germline): MNHEY, SVGAGI. CDR3 sequence (DNA): TGTGCCAGCAGCCGCGACAGGGGAACGGGCTACGAGCAGTACGTC. Protein product: CASSRDRGTGYEQYV.

This clone has only one observation. The CDR3 here is CASSQAPGEGNTIYF. The CDR3 DNA is TGCGCCAGCAGCCAAGCCCCAGGGGAAGGAAACACCATATATTTT. The chain combines TRBV4-3 with TRBJ1-3; D possibly corresponds to TRBD1 (6 bases). The ends were cut back, 1 base at V and 4 bases at J, with 11 bases in the middle. Germline V gene sequence: CDR1 LGHNA, CDR2 YSLEER. The CDR3 has 15 amino acids.

The chain's CDR3 is CASSLGLAGEEDTQYF. The CDR3 DNA sequence: TGTGCCAGCAGTCTGGGACTAGCGGGGGAAGAGGATACGCAGTATTTT. The V gene is TRBV28, the J gene TRBJ2-3; 14 nucleotides match TRBD2. The germline V gene encodes CDR1 MDHEN and CDR2 SYDVKM. The CDR3 contains 16 residues. J lost 6 bases, V lost 5 bases, and 7 bases had no gene match.